The rows below give T cell receptor beta chains drawn from one sample of a study of cytomegalovirus exposure and HLA in healthy donors. Clones were read by immunoSEQ multiplex PCR, and TCRdb kept only the in-frame ones, dropping some. The profile shows around 100,000 clones, over 65% of them singletons. The sample consisted of PBMCs. These receptors all stem from a female donor in good health and CMV-seropositive. The CDR3 runs from the conserved cysteine through the conserved F or W. A D gene is named only where the DNA matches it firmly. Some rows have no size entry. The others give once, few or many, or a class for an expanded clone.

size: once
J: TRBJ2-2
V: TRBV5-1
D: NA
length: 15
CDR3: CASSLGGVVTGELFF
DNA: TGCGCCAGCAGCCTGGGCGGAGTGGTGACCGGGGAGCTGTTTTTT

size: NA
J: TRBJ2-7
V: TRBV10-3
D: NA
length: 12
CDR3: CATRTVPYEQYF
DNA: TGTGCCACCCGGACAGTACCCTACGAGCAGTACTTC

size: NA
J: TRBJ1-5
V: TRBV29-1
D: NA
length: 12
CDR3: CSVGEQSQPQHF
DNA: TGCAGCGTGGGCGAACAGAGCCAGCCCCAGCATTTT

size: NA
J: TRBJ1-2
V: TRBV18
D: TRBD1
length: 14
CDR3: CASSEDRGQIGYTF
DNA: TGTGCCAGCTCGGAAGACAGGGGGCAGATTGGCTACACCTTC

size: NA
J: TRBJ2-3
V: TRBV27
D: TRBD2
length: 17
CDR3: CASSLSGLATWGDTQYF
DNA: TGTGCCAGCAGTTTATCGGGACTAGCGACTTGGGGAGATACGCAGTATTTT

size: NA
J: TRBJ2-7
V: TRBV5-4
D: NA
length: 13
CDR3: CASSLAFSHEQYF
DNA: TGTGCCAGCAGCTTGGCATTCAGTCACGAGCAGTACTTC

size: NA
J: TRBJ2-3
V: TRBV30
D: NA
length: 16
CDR3: CAWSSPRVGITDTQYF
DNA: TGTGCCTGGAGTTCACCTAGGGTCGGGATCACAGATACGCAGTATTTT

size: NA
J: TRBJ1-5
V: TRBV18
D: NA
length: 13
CDR3: CASSPGLEQPQHF
DNA: TGTGCCAGCTCACCAGGGCTCGAACAGCCCCAGCATTTT

size: NA
J: TRBJ2-7
V: TRBV28
D: TRBD2
length: 21
CDR3: CASSFPLRGLASQGIVYEQYF
DNA: TGTGCCAGCAGTTTCCCCCTCCGGGGACTAGCGAGCCAAGGAATAGTCTACGAGCAGTACTTC

size: few
J: TRBJ2-1
V: TRBV6-6
D: TRBD2
length: 15
CDR3: CASSYWAGGNNEQFF
DNA: TGTGCCAGCAGTTACTGGGCGGGGGGGAACAATGAGCAGTTCTTC

size: once
J: TRBJ1-1
V: TRBV29-1
D: NA
length: 14
CDR3: CSGGGGQLNTEAFF
DNA: TGCAGCGGGGGAGGAGGACAACTGAACACTGAAGCTTTCTTT

size: NA
J: TRBJ2-7
V: TRBV28
D: TRBD2
length: 15
CDR3: CASSLGLAGALHKYF
DNA: TGTGCCAGCAGCTTGGGTCTAGCGGGGGCCCTCCATAAGTACTTC

size: NA
J: TRBJ2-7
V: TRBV30
D: TRBD1
length: 15
CDR3: CAWSVAQGAPYEQYF
DNA: TGTGCCTGGAGTGTCGCACAGGGGGCCCCCTACGAGCAGTACTTC

size: NA
J: TRBJ1-4
V: TRBV19
D: TRBD1
length: 14
CDR3: CASSEQGLHEKLFF
DNA: TGTGCCAGTAGTGAACAGGGGCTTCACGAAAAACTGTTTTTT

size: NA
J: TRBJ2-7
V: TRBV28
D: TRBD2
length: 15
CDR3: CASTLQGLVRGEQYF
DNA: TGTGCCAGCACCCTTCAGGGACTAGTAAGGGGCGAGCAGTACTTC

size: NA
J: TRBJ1-3
V: TRBV7-2
D: NA
length: 16
CDR3: CASSLTPGVPRNTIYF
DNA: TGTGCCAGCAGCTTAACACCCGGGGTACCTCGGAACACCATATATTTT

size: few
J: TRBJ1-1
V: TRBV5-4
D: NA
length: 14
CDR3: CASSLGTRNTEAFF
DNA: TGTGCCAGCAGCTTAGGGACAAGGAACACTGAAGCTTTCTTT

size: NA
J: TRBJ1-2
V: TRBV29-1
D: NA
length: 13
CDR3: CSVENTGTRGYTF
DNA: TGCAGCGTTGAGAACACAGGGACCCGGGGCTACACCTTC

size: NA
J: TRBJ2-2
V: TRBV7-6
D: NA
length: 15
CDR3: CASSLGRANTGELFF
DNA: TGTGCCAGCAGCTTAGGCCGCGCGAACACCGGGGAGCTGTTTTTT

size: NA
J: TRBJ1-4
V: TRBV11-2
D: NA
length: 15
CDR3: CASSLMGLTNEKLFF
DNA: TGTGCCAGCAGCTTGATGGGGCTAACTAATGAAAAACTGTTTTTT

size: NA
J: TRBJ1-6
V: TRBV6-5
D: NA
length: 16
CDR3: CASSSMRRAISSPLHF
DNA: TGTGCCAGCAGTTCTATGAGGAGGGCAATAAGTTCACCCCTCCACTTT

size: once
J: TRBJ1-1
V: TRBV27
D: NA
length: 12
CDR3: CASRTRDTEAFF
DNA: TGTGCCAGCAGGACCAGGGACACTGAAGCTTTCTTT

size: once
J: TRBJ2-3
V: TRBV2
D: NA
length: 17
CDR3: CAIPPIETGRLGNTQYF
DNA: TGTGCCATCCCACCAATAGAGACAGGCCGGCTTGGGAATACGCAGTATTTT

size: NA
J: TRBJ2-2
V: TRBV5-5
D: TRBD2
length: 18
CDR3: CASSAGTSGSRGTGELFF
DNA: TGTGCCAGCAGCGCCGGGACTAGCGGGAGCCGGGGCACCGGGGAGCTGTTTTTT

size: NA
J: TRBJ2-3
V: TRBV2
D: TRBD1
length: 13
CDR3: CASGDSLTDTQYF
DNA: TGTGCCAGCGGGGACAGCTTAACAGATACGCAGTATTTT

size: NA
J: TRBJ1-4
V: TRBV19
D: NA
length: 12
CDR3: CASRRQNEKLFF
DNA: TGTGCCAGTAGACGACAGAATGAAAAACTGTTTTTT

size: NA
J: TRBJ2-5
V: TRBV5-1
D: TRBD2
length: 15
CDR3: CASSGGLAGGETQYF
DNA: TGCGCCAGCAGCGGCGGACTAGCGGGAGGAGAGACCCAGTACTTC

size: NA
J: TRBJ1-3
V: TRBV18
D: NA
length: 16
CDR3: CASSPAQRISGNTIYF
DNA: TGTGCCAGCTCACCAGCTCAGCGCATCTCTGGAAACACCATATATTTT

size: few
J: TRBJ2-1
V: TRBV28
D: TRBD2
length: 15
CDR3: CASSSSGGSYNEQFF
DNA: TGTGCCAGCAGTTCCAGCGGGGGCTCCTACAATGAGCAGTTCTTC

size: NA
J: TRBJ2-2
V: TRBV5-8
D: NA
length: 15
CDR3: CASSLYRTNTGELFF
DNA: TGTGCCAGCAGCTTGTACAGAACGAACACCGGGGAGCTGTTTTTT

size: NA
J: TRBJ2-7
V: TRBV19
D: NA
length: 13
CDR3: CASSTRTAYEQYF
DNA: TGTGCCAGTAGTACGAGGACAGCCTACGAGCAGTACTTC

size: few
J: TRBJ1-5
V: TRBV7-2
D: NA
length: 14
CDR3: CASSPGTPGLAQHF
DNA: TGTGCCAGCAGCCCAGGGACACCCGGGTTGGCCCAGCATTTT

size: once
J: TRBJ1-4
V: TRBV5-1
D: NA
length: 15
CDR3: CASSLNTGSNEKLFF
DNA: TGCGCCAGCAGCTTGAATACAGGGTCAAATGAAAAACTGTTTTTT

size: few
J: TRBJ2-1
V: TRBV19
D: TRBD1
length: 17
CDR3: CASSNNYRGSTYNEQFF
DNA: TGTGCCAGTAGCAACAATTACAGGGGATCCACCTACAATGAGCAGTTCTTC

size: NA
J: TRBJ1-1
V: TRBV6-1
D: TRBD1
length: 13
CDR3: CASRGQIPAEAFF
DNA: TGTGCCAGCAGGGGACAGATACCCGCTGAAGCTTTCTTT

size: NA
J: TRBJ2-4
V: TRBV7-9
D: NA
length: 13
CDR3: CASSLSGFDIQYF
DNA: TGTGCCAGCAGCTTATCAGGGTTTGACATTCAGTACTTC

size: NA
J: TRBJ2-7
V: TRBV5-1
D: NA
length: 15
CDR3: CASSFLAAASYEQYF
DNA: TGCGCCAGCAGCTTCCTGGCAGCGGCCTCCTACGAGCAGTACTTC

size: NA
J: TRBJ2-3
V: TRBV28
D: TRBD2
length: 16
CDR3: CASSQPRGGTRDTQYF
DNA: TGTGCCAGCAGCCAGCCCAGGGGCGGGACTAGAGATACGCAGTATTTT

size: few
J: TRBJ1-1
V: TRBV30
D: TRBD1
length: 12
CDR3: CAWKPTGGAAFF
DNA: TGTGCCTGGAAACCTACAGGGGGCGCAGCTTTCTTT

size: NA
J: TRBJ2-7
V: TRBV10-3
D: TRBD1
length: 16
CDR3: CAISDSGTGTTYEQYF
DNA: TGTGCCATCAGTGATTCTGGGACAGGGACCACCTACGAGCAGTACTTC

size: few
J: TRBJ2-5
V: TRBV9
D: NA
length: 16
CDR3: CASSVGAGDTQETQYF
DNA: TGTGCCAGCAGCGTAGGGGCAGGGGATACACAAGAGACCCAGTACTTC

size: NA
J: TRBJ1-2
V: TRBV7-9
D: TRBD1
length: 15
CDR3: CASSPVGTGARGYTF
DNA: TGTGCCAGCAGCCCCGTCGGGACAGGGGCACGCGGCTACACCTTC

size: NA
J: TRBJ1-2
V: TRBV9
D: NA
length: 14
CDR3: CASRSGSQWAGYTF
DNA: TGTGCCAGCAGGTCCGGGAGTCAGTGGGCTGGCTACACCTTC

size: NA
J: TRBJ2-1
V: TRBV7-2
D: TRBD2
length: 15
CDR3: CASSQGLAGAHEQFF
DNA: TGTGCCAGCAGCCAGGGACTAGCGGGGGCGCATGAGCAGTTCTTC

size: NA
J: TRBJ2-5
V: TRBV5-1
D: NA
length: 17
CDR3: CASSMPHRGGTTETQYF
DNA: TGCGCCAGCAGTATGCCCCATAGAGGGGGTACGACGGAGACCCAGTACTTC

size: NA
J: TRBJ2-1
V: TRBV30
D: TRBD2
length: 14
CDR3: CAWSVSRGRNEQFF
DNA: TGTGCCTGGAGTGTTAGTCGCGGGAGGAATGAGCAGTTCTTC

size: few
J: TRBJ1-5
V: TRBV18
D: TRBD1
length: 16
CDR3: CASSPLGDRSNQPQHF
DNA: TGTGCCAGCTCACCATTGGGGGACAGGAGCAATCAGCCCCAGCATTTT

size: NA
J: TRBJ1-4
V: TRBV10-3
D: NA
length: 13
CDR3: CAISQASHEKLFF
DNA: TGTGCCATCTCCCAGGCCAGCCATGAAAAACTGTTTTTT

size: NA
J: TRBJ2-7
V: TRBV7-8
D: NA
length: 15
CDR3: CASSLGATGAYEQYF
DNA: TGTGCCAGCAGCTTAGGAGCGACGGGAGCCTACGAGCAGTACTTC

size: NA
J: TRBJ2-5
V: TRBV15
D: TRBD2
length: 18
CDR3: CATSRGQTSGAFQETQYF
DNA: TGTGCCACCAGCAGAGGTCAAACTAGCGGGGCCTTCCAAGAGACCCAGTACTTC

size: NA
J: TRBJ2-3
V: TRBV11-2
D: NA
length: 13
CDR3: CASRFTGIDTQYF
DNA: TGTGCCAGCAGGTTTACAGGGATAGATACGCAGTATTTT

size: NA
J: TRBJ1-3
V: TRBV6-5
D: TRBD1
length: 15
CDR3: CASSVGTGTGNTIYF
DNA: TGTGCCAGCAGTGTCGGGACAGGGACTGGAAACACCATATATTTT

size: NA
J: TRBJ1-6
V: TRBV30
D: TRBD1
length: 16
CDR3: CAWTTGGLTYNSPLHF
DNA: TGTGCCTGGACGACAGGGGGCTTGACCTATAATTCACCCCTCCACTTT